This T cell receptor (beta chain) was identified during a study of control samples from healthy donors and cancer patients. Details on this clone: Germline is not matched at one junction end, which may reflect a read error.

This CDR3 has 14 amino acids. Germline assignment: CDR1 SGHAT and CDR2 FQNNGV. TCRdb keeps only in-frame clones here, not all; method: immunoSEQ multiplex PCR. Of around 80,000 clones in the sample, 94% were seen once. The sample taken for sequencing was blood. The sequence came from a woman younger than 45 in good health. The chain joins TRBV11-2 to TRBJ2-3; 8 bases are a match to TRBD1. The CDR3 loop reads CASSLLQGTGTQYF. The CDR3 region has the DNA TGTGCCAGCAGCTTACTACAGGGGACAGGTACGCAGTATTTT.